The text below deals with one T cell receptor beta chain. Amplification used 60 Vbeta primers and 13 Jbeta primers. Clones were sequenced by immunoSEQ multiplex PCR, and TCRdb holds only the in-frame ones, with some missing. The profile shows just over 150,000 clones, roughly 80% of them singletons. This entry is derived from a study of cytomegalovirus exposure and HLA in healthy donors. From germline, CDR1 is SGHDT and CDR2 YYEEEE. Trimming left V 4 bases short and J 13 bases short, with 17 bases between. This CDR3 region has 12 residues. At collection, donors were nominally healthy, but unrecorded immune exposures were probable.

The chain has TRBV5-6 and TRBJ1-2; D ambiguous. Sequencing input: PBMCs. This receptor was taken from a female donor in good health and CMV-seronegative. The CDR3 DNA is TGTGCCAGCAGCCCGGCGGGGAGCCGTGGCACCTTC. It is translated as CASSPAGSRGTF. Full variable domain (missing parts from reference TRBV5-6 and TRBJ1-2): DAGVTQSPTHLIKTRGQQVTLRCSPKSGHDTVSWYQQALGQGPQFIFQYYEEEERQRGNFPDRFSGHQFPNYSSELNVNALLLGDSALYLCASSPAGSRGTFGSGTRLTVV.